These T cell receptor beta chains were read from a single sample in a study of human T cells and chemical hapten exposure. Each CDR3 protein is one row after TCRdb ran MiXCR on the RACE reads. The top ten hold 8.5% to 10% of the sample, which has roughly 56,000 distinct CDR3 sequences, 9.5% to 10% seen once. This material consisted of whole blood, taken in connection with sensitization to the hapten diphenylcyclopropenone (DPC). The receptor source for this set is a young woman with alopecia areata. Some clones in this sample may be carry-over from other donors' samples. CDR3s include the opening cysteine and the closing phenylalanine or tryptophan. D genes are given only for firm matches. The size field is filled for only some rows; it gives once, few, many or a size class.

>.|.|TRBJ2-2|TRBV12-3/TRBV12-4
TGTGCCAGCAGTTCCGGATTCGGGGAGCTGTTTTTT
CASSSGFGELFF
>.|.|TRBJ2-2|TRBV20-1
TGCAGTGCTAGAGATCAGCCAGGGAGGACCGGGGAGCTGTTTTTT
CSARDQPGRTGELFF
>.|.|TRBJ1-6|TRBV7-2
TGTGCCAGCAGCTTACGTTCCTTCCAGTCGAATTCACCCCTCCACTTT
CASSLRSFQSNSPLHF
>few|TRBD2|TRBJ2-7|TRBV29-1
TGCAGCGTTGAACTGACTAGCCAAGGAGACGAGCAGTACTTC
CSVELTSQGDEQYF
>many|.|TRBJ1-4|TRBV18
TGTGCCAGCTCACCAACTACCGGGAGCCCCCGGGATGAAAAACTGTTTTTT
CASSPTTGSPRDEKLFF
>few|TRBD1|TRBJ1-6|TRBV2
TGTGCCGGAGGGACAGGGCGGGGATCACCCCTCCACTTT
CAGGTGRGSPLHF
>.|.|TRBJ2-7|TRBV7-2
TGTGCCAGCAGCCCCCGCCCGGCGGCCGGCTACGAGCAGTACTTC
CASSPRPAAGYEQYF
>.|TRBD1|TRBJ2-3|TRBV6-5
TGTGCCAGCAGTTCCTCCGCTGGACAGGAGAGCACAGATACGCAGTATTTT
CASSSSAGQESTDTQYF
>.|TRBD1|TRBJ1-3|TRBV4-1
TGCGCCAGCAGCCGGGACAGACTACAGGTGGAAGGAAACACCATATATTTT
CASSRDRLQVEGNTIYF
>.|.|TRBJ2-3|TRBV18
TGTGCCAGCTCACGAAAAACAGGGCCAGATACGCAGTATTTT
CASSRKTGPDTQYF
>few|.|TRBJ2-7|TRBV6-5
TGTGCCAGCAGTTACCGGGACCGTGGGGAGCAGTACTTC
CASSYRDRGEQYF
>many|TRBD1|TRBJ1-1|TRBV29-1
TGCAGCGTGACAGGGGGACTAGAAGCTTTCTTT
CSVTGGLEAFF
>.|.|TRBJ2-5|TRBV29-1
TGCAGCGTTGGGGTGCCAGGCGGGCAAGAGACCCAGTACTTC
CSVGVPGGQETQYF
>.|TRBD1|TRBJ1-4|TRBV19
TGTGCCAGTAGTAGAACCCGACAGGGATCTAATGAAAAACTGTTTTTT
CASSRTRQGSNEKLFF
>.|.|TRBJ2-3|TRBV6-5
TGTGCCAGCAGCCAAACAGGGGAGGGCACAGATACGCAGTATTTT
CASSQTGEGTDTQYF
>few|.|TRBJ2-1|TRBV6-6
TGTGCCAGCACACTCGGGTTCTACAATGAGCAGTTCTTC
CASTLGFYNEQFF
>few|.|TRBJ1-2|TRBV6-2/TRBV6-3
TGTGCCAGCAATCAACCGGGGTATGGCTACACCTTC
CASNQPGYGYTF
>many|.|TRBJ1-4|TRBV20-1
TGCAGTGCAAGCCCGCTAACTAATGAAAAACTGTTTTTT
CSASPLTNEKLFF
>.|.|TRBJ2-5|TRBV6-2/TRBV6-3
TGTGCCAGCAGTTACACCGGATCCCAAGAGACCCAGTACTTC
CASSYTGSQETQYF
>many|TRBD1|TRBJ1-4|TRBV3-1
TGTGCCAGCAGCCAAGGAGCAGGGGGCAAGAATGAAAAACTGTTTTTT
CASSQGAGGKNEKLFF
>.|.|TRBJ1-1|TRBV18
TGTGCCAGCTCATCGTCGTACGGGTTGGGATCGAACACTGAAGCTTTCTTT
CASSSSYGLGSNTEAFF
>.|TRBD1|TRBJ1-2|TRBV2
TGTGCCAGCGGAAAGGGACAGGGGGATGGCTACACCTTC
CASGKGQGDGYTF
>few|TRBD2|TRBJ2-5|TRBV5-1
TGCGCCAGCAGCTGGACTAGCGGGGGACGACAAGAGACCCAGTACTTC
CASSWTSGGRQETQYF
>few|TRBD1|TRBJ1-4|TRBV7-9
TGTGCCACGAGACAGGGGGGAAATGAAAAACTGTTTTTT
CATRQGGNEKLFF
>.|TRBD2|TRBJ2-1|TRBV19
TGTGCCAGTAGTCCGGGACTAGCGGGGTGTAATGAGCAGTTCTTC
CASSPGLAGCNEQFF
>few|.|TRBJ2-2|TRBV7-3
TGTGCCAGCAGCTTACGGGACGGCTACACCGGGGAGCTGTTTTTT
CASSLRDGYTGELFF
>many|.|TRBJ1-3|TRBV5-5
TGTGCCAGCAGCTTAGGACACTCTGGAAACACCATATATTTT
CASSLGHSGNTIYF
>few|.|TRBJ2-3|TRBV6-5
TGTGCCAGCAGCCCCTTCCAAGGTCCGGCGGCGGCAGATACGCAGTATTTT
CASSPFQGPAAADTQYF
>few|.|TRBJ1-1|TRBV2
TGTGCCAGCACCCCGTTGAGGGCCCTGAACACTGAAGCTTTCTTT
CASTPLRALNTEAFF
>.|TRBD2|TRBJ2-5|TRBV7-2
TGTGCCAGCAGCTCGACTAGCGGGGCCCCAGGGACCCAGTACTTC
CASSSTSGAPGTQYF
>few|.|TRBJ2-1|TRBV29-1
TGCAGCGTTGAAGATTGGGACAATTACAATGAGCAGTTCTTC
CSVEDWDNYNEQFF
>few|.|TRBJ1-1|TRBV20-1
TGCAGTGCTAGAGATCGAGGCGGAGTGAACACTGAAGCTTTCTTT
CSARDRGGVNTEAFF
>few|.|TRBJ1-2|TRBV4-3
TGCGCCAGCAGCCAAGAATGGGGGACCGACTATGGCTACACCTTC
CASSQEWGTDYGYTF
>.|.|TRBJ2-7|TRBV12-3/TRBV12-4
TGTGCCAGCAGTCCCTCGGACGGCAGCTCCTACGAGCAGTACTTC
CASSPSDGSSYEQYF
>.|TRBD2|TRBJ2-5|TRBV20-1
TGCAGTGCCGCACCGCCTCAGACTAGCAGGGAGACCCAGTACTTC
CSAAPPQTSRETQYF
>.|.|TRBJ2-3|TRBV6-2/TRBV6-3
TGTGCCAGCAGTTACCCAGTGGGTAATACGCAGTATTTT
CASSYPVGNTQYF
>.|.|TRBJ2-6|TRBV20-1
TGCAGTGCTATCGACCTCGAGAGGGCCGGGTCTGGGGCCAACGTCCTGACTTTC
CSAIDLERAGSGANVLTF
>few|.|TRBJ1-1|TRBV12-3/TRBV12-4
TGTGCCAGCAGAACTACAGGGAGTGGCACTGAAGCTTTCTTT
CASRTTGSGTEAFF
>.|.|TRBJ1-2|TRBV27
TGTGCCAGCAGTTTTTCAGGGAGGGTTGATGGCTACACCTTC
CASSFSGRVDGYTF
>.|.|TRBJ2-5|TRBV3-1
TGTGCCAGCAGCCAAGATAGAGGGGGATTTGATCCCCAAGAGACCCAGTACTTC
CASSQDRGGFDPQETQYF
>many|.|TRBJ1-1|TRBV29-1
TGCAGCGTTATCGGACAGTCGAACACTGAAGCTTTCTTT
CSVIGQSNTEAFF
>many|TRBD1|TRBJ1-5|TRBV12-3/TRBV12-4
TGTGCCAGCAGTCTAGGGACAGCTCCCAATCAGCCCCAGCATTTT
CASSLGTAPNQPQHF
>few|TRBD2|TRBJ2-1|TRBV2
TGTGCCAGCAGGAGCGGGGGGGACTACAATGAGCAGTTCTTC
CASRSGGDYNEQFF
>few|.|TRBJ1-1|TRBV6-2/TRBV6-3
TGTGCCAGCAGTTCTCCGGGTGGCACTGAAGCTTTCTTT
CASSSPGGTEAFF
>few|.|TRBJ2-1|TRBV12-3/TRBV12-4
TGTGCCAGCAGTTTTGGGGGGGACAGTTACAATGAGCAGTTCTTC
CASSFGGDSYNEQFF
>few|.|TRBJ2-7|TRBV4-1
TGCGCCAGCAGCCAAGTCGCGGCAGGGAGGCAGTACTTC
CASSQVAAGRQYF
>many|.|TRBJ1-5|TRBV29-1
TGCAGCGTTGAACGGCCAGGTCAGCCCCAGCATTTT
CSVERPGQPQHF
>many|TRBD2|TRBJ2-3|TRBV7-2
TGTGCCAGCAGCTTAGCATGGACTAGTTCAGATACGCAGTATTTT
CASSLAWTSSDTQYF
>.|.|TRBJ2-1|TRBV4-1
TGCGCCAGCAGCCAAGGGGCGAATGAGCAGTTCTTC
CASSQGANEQFF
>.|.|TRBJ1-2|TRBV5-1
TGCGCCAGCAGCCCGGACAGCTATGGCTACACCTTC
CASSPDSYGYTF
>many|.|TRBJ1-1|TRBV5-1
TGCGCCAGCAGCTTGGAAGGGGGGAGCACTGAAGCTTTCTTT
CASSLEGGSTEAFF
>few|TRBD1|TRBJ2-5|TRBV6-6
TGTGCCAGCAGTTACGGACAGGGGGTGTCTGTTATGGACTTC
CASSYGQGVSVMDF
>many|.|TRBJ1-5|TRBV15
TGTGCCACCAGCAGAGATTTAGGGGTTGGGCAGCCCCAGCATTTT
CATSRDLGVGQPQHF
>.|.|TRBJ1-5|TRBV11-2
TGTGCCAGCAGCTCCAGACACGACAATCAGCCCCAGCATTTT
CASSSRHDNQPQHF
>many|.|TRBJ1-4|TRBV18
TGTGCCAGCTCACCTACTTTGGGGGAGACGAATGAAAAACTGTTTTTT
CASSPTLGETNEKLFF
>.|TRBD1|TRBJ2-2|TRBV6-6
TGTGCCAGCAGTGAACCCGGGACAGGGAGCACCGGGGAGCTGTTTTTT
CASSEPGTGSTGELFF
>few|.|TRBJ2-7|TRBV6-2/TRBV6-3
TGTGCCAGCGGGGAACCGGGAGTAAGCAACGAGCAGTACTTC
CASGEPGVSNEQYF
>.|TRBD2|TRBJ2-3|TRBV20-1
TGCAGTGCTAGAGATGCGGGTATAGCGGGGTCAGATACGCAGTATTTT
CSARDAGIAGSDTQYF
>few|TRBD2|TRBJ2-5|TRBV5-5
TGTGCCAGCAGCACTAGCGGGACCCAAGAGACCCAGTACTTC
CASSTSGTQETQYF